The rows below give T cell receptor beta chains drawn from one sample of a study of T cells after yellow fever vaccination. One entry per CDR3 protein results from TCRdb running MiXCR on the 5' RACE reads. The sample includes hundreds of thousands of distinct CDR3 sequences, roughly a sixth of them seen just once. Here the sequenced sample was PBMCs, taken 5 days after the first yellow fever vaccination. The receptors originated from a man between 18 and 29 years old who received the YFV17D yellow fever vaccine. Each CDR3 is given with its conserved first and last residue. The D gene is left open where the match is weak.

d_gene,v_gene,CDR3aa
TRBD1,TRBV6-2/TRBV6-3,CASSTTGGNTGELFF
TRBD1,TRBV7-2,CASSPVRQGSNTEAFF
TRBD2,TRBV5-4,CASSFRGGQYNEQFF
TRBD1,TRBV4-3,CASSLGTVAFIWELFF
NA,TRBV27,CASSSIRTEAFF
NA,TRBV7-9,CASSLEVGGYTF
NA,TRBV12-3/TRBV12-4,CASSQRNPSTDTQYF
TRBD1,TRBV5-1,CASSPRGRQGVSNEKLFF
NA,TRBV7-8,CASSIEGWRAKNIQYF
NA,TRBV20-1,CSAIGVNEQFF
TRBD2,TRBV18,CASSPGRAGPYEQYF
TRBD1,TRBV4-3,CASSQDPTGVGNEQFF
NA,TRBV12-3/TRBV12-4,CASTGSGYTEAFF
NA,TRBV18,CASSSDTLPSYEQYF
TRBD2,TRBV6-5,CASGDYKSDTQYF
TRBD2,TRBV9,CASSVSAGGPREADTQYF
TRBD2,TRBV7-6,CASTLAGGFRSDTQYF
NA,TRBV12-3/TRBV12-4,CASSFFATNEKLFF
NA,TRBV15,CATSRNAGVEKLFF
TRBD2,TRBV7-8,CASSLGPGLALTGELFF
NA,TRBV18,CASSPLQGRNTEAFF
NA,TRBV19,CASSWPATSSYNEQFF
TRBD1,TRBV20-1,CSARAGQGNEQFF
TRBD1,TRBV12-3/TRBV12-4,CASSTGTGTNEQFF
TRBD1,TRBV29-1,CSVLDRENQPQHF
NA,TRBV12-3/TRBV12-4,CASSLGHGSGYTF
TRBD1,TRBV9,CASSVRDRGYNEKLFF
NA,TRBV30,CAWDLALGGNTGELFF
TRBD1,TRBV5-1,CASSPQTGADTQYF
NA,TRBV5-1,CASSPGDRLSNEKLFF
TRBD2,TRBV27,CASSARTSGGSDTQYF
NA,TRBV13,CASSLGQTGQPQHF
TRBD1,TRBV7-2,CASSLTTGLNSPLHF
NA,TRBV30,CAWSVIFPGGAFF
NA,TRBV20-1,CSAKQRGGYGYTF
NA,TRBV20-1,CSAGHRGTQYF
NA,TRBV6-1,CASSRLVDLSYNSPLHF
NA,TRBV4-2,CASSPPGRGNIQYF
NA,TRBV4-2,CASSQDPQRSHNEQFF
TRBD1,TRBV28,CASSRDRGNLQETQYF
TRBD2,TRBV7-9,CASSLVRDYDTQYF
TRBD2,TRBV12-3/TRBV12-4,CATIRLPGGAQDTQYF
NA,TRBV12-3/TRBV12-4,CASSPQGVANEKLFF
NA,TRBV10-3,CAISGQNTEAFF
NA,TRBV5-1,CASSSTGTLETQYF
TRBD2,TRBV7-2,CASSLKVWRGGNNEQFF